The clone carrying this TCR beta chain was seen ten or more times. This entry is derived from a study of early T cells in non-severe SARS-CoV-2 infection. The TCR library protocol was used to attach unique molecular identifiers. These identifiers were attached to individual cDNA molecules. From the 5' RACE reads, TCRdb called clonotypes with MiXCR, one entry per CDR3 protein. This table holds tens of thousands of distinct CDR3 sequences, 9.5% to 15% found once. Germline V CDR1 and CDR2: SSHAT, FNYEAQ (reference sequence). The CDR3 sequence is 13 residues long. With 0 bases removed from V and 6 bases from J, the gap between germline ends came to 5 bases.

V gene TRBV7-7 combines with J gene TRBJ1-4, with no clear D. Sequenced sample: whole blood. The source of this sequence is an adult who was a healthcare worker with PCR-confirmed SARS-CoV-2 infection or an uninfected control (not recorded which). The CDR3 loop reads CASSLAPDEKLFF. The CDR3 coding sequence is TGTGCCAGCAGCTTAGCCCCCGATGAAAAACTGTTTTTT.